Listed below are T cell receptor beta chains from one sample, sequenced in a study of blood T cell repertoires in COVID-19. The method was immunoSEQ multiplex PCR; TCRdb's version includes in-frame clones alone and lacks a portion of them. This sample yields roughly 410,000 clones, of which approximately 91% are seen a single time; less than 2% belongs to the top ten. Material for sequencing was peripheral blood. The receptors come from a middle-aged woman with COVID-19, enrolled during active disease. Each CDR3 is given with its conserved first and last residue. A D gene is named only where the DNA matches it firmly. Size is omitted from some rows. Given values are once, few, many or a class for expanded clones.

>TRBV19|.|.|TRBJ1-3|12
TGTGCCAGTAGTTATACTGGAAACACCATATATTTT
CASSYTGNTIYF
>TRBV5-6|.|.|TRBJ2-1|15
TGTGCCAGCACCCCCGGGACAATTACCTACAATGAGCAGTTCTTC
CASTPGTITYNEQFF
>TRBV15|.|.|TRBJ2-7|15
TGTGCCACCAGCAGAGATGAGGGCGGCTCCTACGAGCAGTACTTC
CATSRDEGGSYEQYF
>TRBV6-5|.|.|TRBJ2-1|13
TGTGCCAGCAGGACTAGCTCCTACAATGAGCAGTTCTTC
CASRTSSYNEQFF
>TRBV10-3|.|TRBD1|TRBJ1-1|13
TGTGCCATCCGACAGGGTTCGAACACTGAAGCTTTCTTT
CAIRQGSNTEAFF
>TRBV4-1|.|TRBD1|TRBJ2-7|19
TGCGCCAGCAGCCAAGACGGAATAACAGGGGTCTTACTCTCCTACGAGCAGTACTTC
CASSQDGITGVLLSYEQYF
>TRBV27|.|TRBD2|TRBJ2-4|15
TGTGCCAGCAGTTTAGTGGGAGGGGTGGAAAACATTCAGTACTTC
CASSLVGGVENIQYF
>TRBV7-8|.|TRBD2|TRBJ2-1|14
TGTGCCAGCAGTTCCACGGCGGGAGCAAATGAGCAGTTCTTC
CASSSTAGANEQFF
>TRBV7-9|.|TRBD1|TRBJ1-2|15
TGTGCCAGCAGCTCACGGAGACAGGGGGCTGATGGCTACACCTTC
CASSSRRQGADGYTF
>TRBV6-5|.|.|TRBJ1-1|15
TGTGCCAGCAGTTACTCCGCCAGTTGGAACACTGAAGCTTTCTTT
CASSYSASWNTEAFF
>TRBV20-1|few|.|TRBJ2-3|14
TGCAGTGCTAGTCCAGATTGGTTGGGCGATACGCAGTATTTT
CSASPDWLGDTQYF
>TRBV7-2|.|TRBD2|TRBJ2-2|16
TGTGCCAGCAGCTTAGGTGCTCTAGCGGGAAGTGGGGAGCTGTTTTTT
CASSLGALAGSGELFF
>TRBV2|.|.|TRBJ2-4|12
TGTGCCAACCGGGACACCGGCACCATTCAGTACTTC
CANRDTGTIQYF
>TRBV10-3|.|TRBD1|TRBJ2-2|16
TGTGCCATCAGTGAACGGGGACAGGGGAGTACCGGGGAGCTGTTTTTT
CAISERGQGSTGELFF
>TRBV9|.|TRBD1|TRBJ1-6|15
TGTGCCAGCAGCGTAGCGGCAGGGGGCGATTCACCCCTCCACTTT
CASSVAAGGDSPLHF
>TRBV9|.|TRBD1|TRBJ2-1|15
TGTGCCAGCAGCGCTTACCGGGACAGATACAATGAGCAGTTCTTC
CASSAYRDRYNEQFF
>TRBV28|.|.|TRBJ1-1|12
TGTGCCAGCCCTGGGGGGGATACTGAAGCTTTCTTT
CASPGGDTEAFF
>TRBV5-1|.|.|TRBJ1-2|11
TGCGCCAGCAGCTGGGGGGATGGCTACACCTTC
CASSWGDGYTF
>TRBV19|.|.|TRBJ2-4|12
TGTGCCAGCCAGGGTAGCAAAAACATTCAGTACTTC
CASQGSKNIQYF
>TRBV9|.|.|TRBJ1-4|13
TGTGCCAGCAGCGTAGACCGGAATGAAAAACTGTTTTTT
CASSVDRNEKLFF
>TRBV5-1|.|.|TRBJ2-5|16
TGCGCCAGCAGCGGGAGGCAGGGCGGTAGGCAAGAGACCCAGTACTTC
CASSGRQGGRQETQYF
>TRBV6-5|.|.|TRBJ1-4|16
TGTGCCAGCAGTTACATGGGGTTTGGGGGCGATGAAAAACTGTTTTTT
CASSYMGFGGDEKLFF
>TRBV12-2|.|.|TRBJ1-5|14
TGTGCAGGTGGTCAGGGGGAGTACAATCAGCCCCAGCATTTT
CAGGQGEYNQPQHF
>TRBV6-5|.|TRBD1|TRBJ1-5|16
TGTGCCAGCAGTTATACCGGGACAGGCCACAATCAGCCCCAGCATTTT
CASSYTGTGHNQPQHF
>TRBV29-1|.|.|TRBJ1-2|10
TGCAGCGTAGGGGTAAATGGCTACACCTTC
CSVGVNGYTF
>TRBV18|.|.|TRBJ1-1|17
TGTGCCAGCTCACCAGGGACCCCCGGGGGGATGAACACTGAAGCTTTCTTT
CASSPGTPGGMNTEAFF
>TRBV6-2/TRBV6-3|.|TRBD1|TRBJ1-5|13
TGTGCCAGCAGCCCAGGGGGCAGGCAGCCCCAGCATTTT
CASSPGGRQPQHF
>TRBV30|.|TRBD1|TRBJ1-1|15
TGTGCCTGGAGTGCCCTCGGGACAGTGCGCACTGAAGCTTTCTTT
CAWSALGTVRTEAFF
>TRBV27|.|TRBD1|TRBJ1-1|14
TGTGCCAGCACCCCGACAGGGAGGCAGACTGAAGCTTTCTTT
CASTPTGRQTEAFF
>TRBV30|once|.|TRBJ1-6|16
TGTGCCTGGAGTGTAGGGGGGGCAGTGTATAATTCACCCCTCCACTTT
CAWSVGGAVYNSPLHF
>TRBV2|.|.|TRBJ1-5|15
TGTGCCAGCAGTGCCTGGTTGACAGGCAATCAGCCCCAGCATTTT
CASSAWLTGNQPQHF
>TRBV7-9|.|.|TRBJ1-3|15
TGTGCCAGCAGCTTAGGTTGGACGGCGGGGAACACCATATATTTT
CASSLGWTAGNTIYF
>TRBV7-3|.|TRBD1|TRBJ2-5|15
TGTGCCAGCAGCTATACAGGGGGTCTATGGGAGACCCAGTACTTC
CASSYTGGLWETQYF
>TRBV7-3|.|.|TRBJ1-1|15
TGTGCCAGCAGCTGGGGATCAGGGATCGGGACTGAAGCTTTCTTT
CASSWGSGIGTEAFF
>TRBV29-1|.|TRBD1|TRBJ1-1|16
TGCAGCGTTGAAAAGCTCCCGGGACAGGGGGGCACTGAAGCTTTCTTT
CSVEKLPGQGGTEAFF
>TRBV9|.|TRBD2|TRBJ2-5|16
TGTGCCAGCAGCGCCAAGGGACTAGCGGGAGTGGAGACCCAGTACTTC
CASSAKGLAGVETQYF
>TRBV19|.|TRBD1|TRBJ1-4|14
TGTGCCAGTAGTACCGGACAGGGCGGCGGAAAACTGTTTTTT
CASSTGQGGGKLFF
>TRBV27|.|.|TRBJ1-6|11
TGTGCCAATCTGGGAGGTTCACCCCTCCACTTT
CANLGGSPLHF
>TRBV5-6|.|TRBD1|TRBJ2-7|14
TGTGCCAGCAGCTTGGGGACAGGGACCTACGAGCAGTACTTC
CASSLGTGTYEQYF
>TRBV27|.|.|TRBJ2-3|13
TGTGCCAGCAGTTTAAAGGAGAGGGATACGCAGTATTTT
CASSLKERDTQYF
>TRBV5-6|.|.|TRBJ1-5|15
TGTGCCAGCAGCGTCCGGGGGGGCCAGGGTCAGCCCCAGCATTTT
CASSVRGGQGQPQHF
>TRBV28|.|.|TRBJ2-7|14
TGTGCCAGCAACCTTCAGGGCATGAACTACGAGCAGTACTTC
CASNLQGMNYEQYF
>TRBV10-3|.|TRBD1|TRBJ1-1|17
TGTGCCATCAGTGGACTTGGGACTCGGGACAGGGGGAATGAAGCTTTCTTT
CAISGLGTRDRGNEAFF
>TRBV19|.|TRBD1|TRBJ2-7|13
TGTGCCAGTAGTATACAGGGGGCAGGCGAGCAGTACTTC
CASSIQGAGEQYF
>TRBV7-2|.|TRBD1|TRBJ1-3|15
TGTGCCAGCAGTTACCGGGACAGCTCTGGAAACACCATATATTTT
CASSYRDSSGNTIYF